This entry describes one TCR beta chain. The read finishes 3 residues shy of the CDR3 end, and the germline J gene is used to complete it. Libraries were prepared by immunoSEQ multiplex PCR; TCRdb keeps only in-frame clonotypes and omits some of them. This repertoire includes tens of thousands of clones. The data derive from a study of T cells in women clearing cervical HPV infection. Whole-study context: Controls gave blood once infection was undetectable; cases at lesion identification. With HLA typing for only a few women, HLA confounding remains possible. For cases, blood was sampled a median around 150 days after lesion detection, interquartile range roughly 90 to 230 days.

Dot-blot hybridization genotyped cervical HPV amplified with MY09/MY11 PCR. Germline V gene data show CDR1 as LNHDA and CDR2 as SQIVND (reference sequence). V was clipped by 9 bases and J by 1 base; unmatched bases: 5. This CDR3 region has 14 residues. The sample taken for sequencing was blood buffy coat. This rearrangement joins TRBV19 to TRBJ2-4; 8 bases align to TRBD1. This TCR derives from a woman between 18 and 70 years old with a cervical HPV16 infection that either progressed to CIN3+ or cleared (not recorded which). CDR3 in amino acids: CASRTGKAKNIQYF. CDR3 bases read: TGTGCCAGCCGGACAGGGAAGGCCAAAAACATT. The whole variable domain, remainder taken from reference TRBV19 and TRBJ2-4, is DGGITQSPKYLFRKEGQNVTLSCEQNLNHDAMYWYRQDPGQGLRLIYYSQIVNDFQKGDIAEGYSVSREKKESFPLTVTSAQKNPTAFYLCASRTGKAKNIQYFGAGTRLSVL.